These 18 T cell receptor beta chains share one sample of origin, sequenced in a study of blood T cell repertoires in COVID-19. TCRdb's copy holds only in-frame clones and misses some; the assay was immunoSEQ multiplex PCR. The sample carries 200,000 or so clones, around 86% recorded once. Sequencing was carried out using peripheral blood. These receptors came from a man in his sixties who had recovered from COVID-19.

This clone has a handful of counts. The chain couples TRBV20-1 to TRBJ1-2; no firm D call. Trimming cost V 4 bases and J 1 base, with 4 bases left between them. The germline gives CDR1 DFQATT, CDR2 SNEGSKA (reference sequence). The CDR3 is made up of 11 amino acids. CDR3 nucleotides: TGCAGTGCTATACTTAACTATGGCTACACCTTC. Translating it yields CSAILNYGYTF.

The chain links TRBV24-1 to TRBJ2-3, with TRBD1 matching over 10 bases. CDR3 length equals 16 residues. V was clipped by 2 bases and J by 3 bases; unmatched bases: 4. Germline V lookup: CDR1 KGHDR, CDR2 SFDVKD. CDR3 amino acids: CATSDSGTGDTDTQYF. CDR3 bases: TGTGCCACCAGTGATTCGGGGACAGGGGATACAGATACGCAGTATTTT.

The chain has TRBV5-4 and TRBJ2-1; no clear D. V lost 4 bases to trimming and J lost 0 bases, with 11 bases between them. This CDR3 has 15 residues. Germline V gene lookup returns CDR1 SGHNT and CDR2 YYREEE (reference sequence). CDR3 nucleotide sequence: TGTGCCAGCAGCCCTCAAGCCGTCTCCTACAATGAGCAGTTCTTC. Its protein product is CASSPQAVSYNEQFF.

This sequence joins TRBV5-1 and TRBJ2-7, with 10 bases identical to TRBD2. This CDR3 has 14 amino acids. CDR1 SGHRS and CDR2 YFSETQ come from the germline V gene. With 4 bases clipped from V and 6 bases from J, the junction kept 7 bases outside the gene matches. The CDR3 loop reads CASSPRLAGGEQYF. In DNA form, the CDR3 reads TGCGCCAGCAGCCCCCGACTAGCGGGCGGCGAGCAGTACTTC.

The chain joins TRBV3-1 (or the pseudogene TRBV3-2) to TRBJ1-2; 9 bases align to TRBD1. The CDR3 contains 16 residues. J was trimmed by 4 bases and V by 4 bases; bases with no gene match: 10. Germline-derived CDR1 and CDR2 are LGHDT and YNNKEL (reference sequence). CDR3 sequence reads: CASSLSGTGPLYGYTF. Here the CDR3 DNA reads TGTGCCAGCAGCCTTTCTGGGACAGGGCCACTCTATGGCTACACCTTC.

In this sample, this clone turned up a few times. The gene calls are TRBV5-8 and TRBJ1-2, with D unresolved. From germline, CDR1 is SGHTS and CDR2 YDEGEE. V lost 2 bases and J lost 3, with 8 bases in between. The CDR3 covers 13 residues. The CDR3 nucleotides read TGTGCCAGCAGCTTCCCCTCCCACTATGGCTACACCTTC. Encoded protein: CASSFPSHYGYTF.

Concerning this clone itself: Other DNA sequences in the same sample also yield this CDR3. V gene TRBV30 combines with J gene TRBJ2-3; 11 bases map to TRBD2. CDR1 and CDR2 from the germline V gene are GTSNPN and SVGIG (reference sequence). V gave up 3 bases and J gave up 0 bases; unmatched junction bases: 5. The CDR3 runs to 16 residues. CDR3 residues: CAWSAGTSGSTDTQYF. Here the CDR3 DNA reads TGTGCCTGGAGCGCCGGGACTAGCGGTAGCACAGATACGCAGTATTTT.

The rearrangement links TRBV30 to TRBJ2-5, with TRBD2 matching 7 bases. Trimming took 2 bases from V and 4 from J; bases not matched to a gene: 13. This CDR3 is 16 amino acids long. The germline V gene has CDR1 GTSNPN and CDR2 SVGIG (reference sequence). The CDR3 region has the DNA TGTGCCTGGAGTCCCCCGTACAGCGGGGAAAGAGAGACCCAGTACTTC. It yields the protein CAWSPPYSGERETQYF.

The rearrangement links TRBV19 to TRBJ2-7; D is unclear. Trimming took 1 base from V and 5 from J, leaving 3 bases between them. Per germline, CDR1 LNHDA and CDR2 SQIVND (reference sequence). This CDR3 spans 11 amino acids. The CDR3 region has the DNA TGTGCCAGTAGTATAGCCGACGAGCAGTACTTC. As protein: CASSIADEQYF.

This chain uses TRBV19 with TRBJ1-5; tentatively, D is TRBD1 (5 bases). Trimming removed 8 bases at V and 1 base at J, with 12 bases between. The CDR3 runs to 14 residues. The germline V gene encodes CDR1 LNHDA and CDR2 SQIVND (reference sequence). CDR3 region: CASRPRASNQPQHF. The CDR3 nucleotides are TGTGCCAGTCGCCCCAGGGCCAGCAATCAGCCCCAGCATTTT.

In DNA, the CDR3 is TGTGCCAGTACTCCTGGAGGGGCAGCGGAGGCCTATGGCTACACCTTC. Residues: CASTPGGAAEAYGYTF. The chain couples TRBV19 to TRBJ1-2, with D maybe TRBD1 (5 bases). Trimming removed 7 bases from V and 4 bases from J, with 22 bases in between. The length of the CDR3 is 16 residues. The V gene's germline CDR1 is LNHDA and CDR2 SQIVND (reference sequence).

CDR3 DNA sequence: TGTGCCAGCAGCTTGCTAGCGGGGGATATAGGCGGGGAGCTGTTTTTT. Its protein is CASSLLAGDIGGELFF. V and J are TRBV5-6 and TRBJ2-2; TRBD2 matches 10 bases. V lost 1 base to trimming and J lost 7 bases; unmatched junction nucleotides: 7. The CDR3 covers 16 residues. The V gene's germline CDR1 is SGHDT and CDR2 YYEEEE.

The rearrangement joins TRBV29-1 to TRBJ2-4; D is undetermined. The germline V gene has CDR1 SQVTM and CDR2 ANQGSEA. The CDR3 is 12 residues long. The V end was cut by 3 bases, the J end by 5 bases, with 8 bases between. The CDR3 is CSVDDTQNIQYF. CDR3 in DNA: TGCAGCGTTGACGACACCCAAAACATTCAGTACTTC.

The chain carries TRBV5-6 and TRBJ1-5; D not resolved. The CDR3 is made up of 15 amino acids. Between the trimmed V and J ends, which lost 1 base and 1 base, there was a span of 9 bases. Germline assignment: CDR1 SGHDT and CDR2 YYEEEE. This CDR3 reads CASSLSGGSNQPQHF. In nucleotides, the CDR3 is TGTGCCAGCAGCTTGAGCGGCGGCAGCAATCAGCCCCAGCATTTT.

This chain links TRBV9 with TRBJ1-1; D is perhaps TRBD1 (5 bases). Germline V lookup: CDR1 SGDLS, CDR2 YYNGEE. V dropped 2 bases and J dropped 5 bases, with 7 bases sitting between them. CDR3 length: 12 amino acids. The DNA of the CDR3 is TGTGCCAGCAGCGTCGGACAAACTGAAGCTTTCTTT. Translating gives CASSVGQTEAFF.

The rearrangement links TRBV28 to TRBJ2-1; 7 bases are a match to TRBD2. The germline CDR1 and CDR2 sequences are MDHEN and SYDVKM. CDR3 size: 13 residues. J lost 6 bases, V lost 7 bases, and 6 bases had no gene match. DNA of the CDR3: TGTGCCAGCAAACGTGGGGGGGGCAATGAGCAGTTCTTC. This translates into CASKRGGGNEQFF.

This clone was seen just once. The rearrangement joins TRBV6-4 to TRBJ1-2, with 7 positions matching TRBD1. The V gene end was trimmed by 6 bases and the J gene end by 8 bases; junction bases not matched to a gene: 9. From germline, CDR1 is MRHNA and CDR2 SNTAGT. This CDR3 region has 13 residues. CDR3 coding DNA: TGTGCCAGCAGCCTTACAGGGGAAGGGGGCTACACCTTC. Its translation is CASSLTGEGGYTF.

This chain joins TRBV7-9 and TRBJ2-5, with D possibly TRBD1 on 6 matching bases. In germline, CDR1 is SEHNR, CDR2 FQNEAQ (reference sequence). The CDR3 runs 14 residues. The V end lost 5 bases, the J end lost 2 bases, and 12 bases lay between the germline ends. CDR3 coding DNA: TGTGCCAGCAGCAATGACAGGTTTCAAGAGACCCAGTACTTC. Protein product: CASSNDRFQETQYF.